The sequence of this TCR beta chain was determined in a study of T cell responses to AZD1222 COVID-19 vaccine. Notes on the study in general: The reported proportion of spike-specific TCRs targeting unmutated variant regions was nearly half. It was only a handful of AZD1222 recipients who were seropositive at baseline.

Profiled with immunoSEQ multiplex PCR; TCRdb holds only in-frame clones, not every one. In the table there are some 150,000 clones, around 86% of which are singletons. As regards this clone: What it binds is not known.

The CDR3 consists of 15 residues. V gave up 6 bases and J gave up 2 bases, with 15 bases separating them. CDR1 LGHDT and CDR2 YNNKEL come from the germline V gene (reference sequence). This clonotype originated in an adult in good health. The V call is TRBV3-1 (or the pseudogene TRBV3-2), the J call TRBJ2-3, with D perhaps TRBD2 (6 bases). The sample consisted of peripheral blood, taken on day 0 of MenACWY control vaccination. The CDR3 reads CASSRDAGYTDTQYF. The CDR3 nucleotides are TGTGCCAGCAGTCGGGATGCGGGGTACACAGATACGCAGTATTTT.